Below are 32 T cell receptor beta chains sequenced from a single sample in a study of graft-versus-host responses after intestinal transplantation. Responders (roughly 200,000, CFSE-labeled) were co-plated with roughly 200,000 irradiated, violet-dye-labeled stimulators. Clones were read by immunoSEQ multiplex PCR, and TCRdb kept only the in-frame ones, dropping some. Of 15,000 to 20,000 clones listed, less than 50% are singletons. The starting material was alloreactive CD8+ T cells from a mixed lymphocyte reaction culture, obtained before intestinal transplant. The subset denotes: CFSE-low proliferating T cells sorted from approximately six-day pre-transplant mixed lymphocyte reaction (GvH or HvG direction). Receptor source: a human patient who received an intestinal transplant.

This clone was counted only a few times. The chain couples TRBV30 to TRBJ2-7, with no clear D. Germline CDR1 and CDR2: GTSNPN and SVGIG (reference sequence). The CDR3 extends over 13 amino acids. Trimming left V 3 bases short and J 3 bases short, with 12 bases between. The CDR3 protein is CAWRRADRYEQYF. The CDR3 nucleotides read TGTGCCTGGAGACGGGCGGACCGCTACGAGCAGTACTTC.

In its sample, this clone was seen a few times. CDR3 sequence reads: CASRIPHSWEQYF. The CDR3 DNA reads as TGCGCCAGCAGGATTCCCCACTCTTGGGAGCAGTACTTC. V and J are TRBV5-1 and TRBJ2-7; D uncertain. This CDR3 is built from 13 residues. The V gene's germline CDR1 is SGHRS and CDR2 YFSETQ. Trimming took 5 bases from V and 7 from J, leaving 16 bases between them. Filled out from reference TRBV5-1 and TRBJ2-7, the complete variable domain reads KAGVTQTPRYLIKTRGQQVTLSCSPISGHRSVSWYQQTPGQGLQFLFEYFSETQRNKGNFPGRFSGRQFSNSRSEMNVSTLELGDSALYLCASRIPHSWEQYFGPGTRLTVT.

The chain carries TRBV27 and TRBJ2-7; 11 nucleotides match TRBD2. CDR3 length equals 15 residues. CDR1 is MNHEY and CDR2 is SMNVEV in the germline V gene (reference sequence). V trimming: 5 bases; J trimming: 12 bases; junction bases outside the gene matches: 15. CDR3 amino acids: CASSPTLAGGDSRYF. CDR3 bases: TGTGCCAGCAGTCCCACATTAGCGGGAGGGGATTCCCGGTACTTC.

The chain employs TRBV7-9 and TRBJ2-5, with 8 bases fitting TRBD2. J lost 7 bases, V lost 3 bases, and 10 bases had no gene match. Germline V gene sequence: CDR1 SEHNR, CDR2 FQNEAQ (reference sequence). The CDR3 has 15 amino acids. CDR3 amino acids: CASSLWRTSLWTQYF. CDR3 nucleotides: TGTGCCAGCAGCTTGTGGAGGACTAGCCTATGGACCCAGTACTTC.

CDR3 region: CAWSSTLAGGTDLYF. The CDR3 DNA reads TGTGCCTGGAGTTCAACTCTAGCGGGAGGAACCGATTTATACTTC. This sequence joins TRBV30 and TRBJ2-7, with 11 bases fitting TRBD2. The CDR3 spans 15 residues. Germline values: CDR1 GTSNPN, CDR2 SVGIG (reference sequence). Trimming at V came to 2 bases and at J to 13 bases, leaving 16 bases not matched to a gene.

The chain employs TRBV7-6 and TRBJ1-1; D remains ambiguous. V was shortened by 0 bases and J by 4 bases, with 6 bases between the two germline ends. The CDR3 is 13 residues long. Germline-derived CDR1 and CDR2 are SGHVS and FNYEAQ. This chain's CDR3 is CASSLARGTEAFF. CDR3 in DNA: TGTGCCAGCAGCTTAGCGCGAGGCACTGAAGCTTTCTTT.

The chain employs TRBV15 and TRBJ2-1, with D uncertain. Germline CDR1 is LNHNV and CDR2 is YYDKDF (reference sequence). CDR3 length: 15 residues. The germline V and J ends were trimmed by 1 base and 2 bases, with 9 bases remaining between them. CDR3 coding DNA: TGTGCCACCAGCAGAGGCAGAGAACCCTACAATGAGCAGTTCTTC. Amino acids: CATSRGREPYNEQFF.

This clone turned up a few times. The junction shows a germline mismatch at one end, possibly a read error. The gene calls are TRBV11-2 and TRBJ1-2; D is perhaps TRBD1 (5 bases). Germline CDR1 is SGHAT and CDR2 is FQNNGV. The CDR3 extends over 12 amino acids. The CDR3, as DNA: TGTGCCAGCAGCTCGGAAGGGACGCTTCGACACTTC. Its translation: CASSSEGTLRHF.

This clone has more than one count but fewer than ten. The chain employs TRBV9 and TRBJ2-5; TRBD1 matches 8 bases. This CDR3 has 15 residues. V shed 0 bases, J shed 7 bases, and the junction held 8 bases outside the gene matches. CDR1 is SGDLS, CDR2 YYNGEE, per germline. The DNA of the CDR3 is TGTGCCAGCAGCGTAGACGCAGGGGGCTGGGTGACCCAGTACTTC. Protein: CASSVDAGGWVTQYF.

This chain joins TRBV6-5 and TRBJ2-1; 7 nucleotides align to TRBD2. Looked up from germline, CDR1 is MNHEY and CDR2 is SVGAGI. This CDR3 has 14 amino acids. J gave up 7 bases and V 7 bases, and 10 bases lay outside the gene matches. The CDR3 DNA is TGTGCCAGCAATCAACTAGCGAGTGGGAATGAGCAGTTCTTC. Protein product: CASNQLASGNEQFF.

The chain joins TRBV10-3 to TRBJ2-7, with D possibly TRBD2 on 5 matching bases. Germline V gene data show CDR1 as ENHRY and CDR2 as SYGVKD. The CDR3 has 17 amino acids. The V gene lost 4 bases and the J gene lost 2 bases, with 21 bases spanning the gap. This CDR3 reads CAISASSGVDRPYEQYF. The CDR3 coding sequence is TGTGCCATCAGTGCATCCAGCGGCGTGGACCGCCCCTACGAGCAGTACTTC.

The chain couples TRBV6-1 to TRBJ2-7; maybe TRBD2 (6 bases). Trimming shortened V by 6 bases and J by 3 bases, and 18 bases separated the two germline ends. Per germline, CDR1 MNHNS and CDR2 SASEGT. The CDR3 spans 15 residues. The CDR3 coding sequence is TGTGCCAGCAGGGCGCTGGTAGCGGCAATCTACGAGCAGTACTTC. Translation gives CASRALVAAIYEQYF.

The chain couples TRBV30 to TRBJ1-2; no firm D call. V was cut by 4 bases and J by 0 bases, with 39 bases left in between. The germline V gene encodes CDR1 GTSNPN and CDR2 SVGIG (reference sequence). The CDR3 sequence is 23 residues long. CDR3 bases: TGTGCCTGGATAAACTCCTACTGGGAGCCCTTCAGTATCTTGGGGTCCGCTAACTATGGCTACACCTTC. Its protein product is CAWINSYWEPFSILGSANYGYTF.

V gene TRBV5-1 combines with J gene TRBJ2-1; 11 nucleotides align to TRBD2. The length of the CDR3 is 17 residues. Per the germline V gene, CDR1 is SGHRS and CDR2 is YFSETQ. Trimming removed 0 bases from V and 6 bases from J; junction bases left unmatched: 8. CDR3 bases: TGCGCCAGCAGCTTGGTGGGGGGACTAGCGGCCCCCAATGAGCAGTTCTTC. It yields the protein CASSLVGGLAAPNEQFF.

Only a few counts were recorded for this clone. V and J are TRBV23-1 and TRBJ2-6; TRBD1 or TRBD2 may be the D gene (5 bases each). TRBV23-1 is identified as an open reading frame with a role that is uncertain. Trimming removed 4 bases at V and 4 bases at J, with 8 bases between. CDR3 length: 14 amino acids. The CDR3: CASSRGSGANVLTF. In DNA form, the CDR3 reads TGCGCCAGCAGTCGGGGGTCCGGGGCCAACGTCCTGACTTTC.

J is TRBJ2-7 and V is TRBV18, with TRBD2 as a possible D gene (6 bases). The CDR3 is 16 residues long. The ends were cut back, 1 base at V and 4 bases at J, with 17 bases in the middle. The germline CDR1 and CDR2 sequences are KGHSH and LQKENI. The chain's CDR3 is CASSPRLAFREYEQYF. CDR3 nucleotide sequence: TGTGCCAGCTCACCACGTCTAGCGTTTAGGGAGTACGAGCAGTACTTC. Combining the CDR3 with reference TRBV18 and TRBJ2-7 gives the whole variable domain NAGVMQNPRHLVRRRGQEARLRCSPMKGHSHVYWYRQLPEEGLKFMVYLQKENIIDESGMPKERFSAEFPKEGPSILRIQQVVRGDSAAYFCASSPRLAFREYEQYFGPGTRLTVT.

The chain links TRBV7-2 to TRBJ1-1, with D possibly being TRBD1 (5 bases). Germline V gene data show CDR1 as SGHTA and CDR2 as FQGNSA. CDR3 length equals 16 residues. Trimming took off 2 bases at V and 0 bases at J, with 13 bases between the two ends. The CDR3 is CASSLWPTDMNTEAFF. The CDR3 nucleotides are TGTGCCAGCAGCTTATGGCCGACGGACATGAACACTGAAGCTTTCTTT.

J is TRBJ2-7 and V is TRBV2; D call uncertain. There are 11 residues in the CDR3. V was shortened by 6 bases and J by 2 bases, with 5 bases between the two germline ends. Looked up from germline, CDR1 is SNHLY and CDR2 is FYNNEI. Here the CDR3 reads CASSLAYEQYF. CDR3 bases: TGTGCCAGCAGCCTGGCCTACGAGCAGTACTTC.

This chain connects TRBV4-1 to TRBJ1-1, with D maybe TRBD1 (5 bases). CDR3 size: 16 residues. In germline, CDR1 is MGHRA, CDR2 YSYEKL. V was trimmed by 4 bases and J by 3 bases, leaving 18 bases between them. CDR3 in DNA: TGCGCCAGCAGCCCCCTGGGGGGAAGCGTCTACACTGAAGCTTTCTTT. It is translated as CASSPLGGSVYTEAFF.

In this sample, this clone turned up a few times. The chain has TRBV7-9 and TRBJ1-1; D is unclear. The CDR3 contains 12 residues. CDR1 and CDR2 from the germline V gene are SEHNR and FQNEAQ (reference sequence). With 1 base removed from V and 5 bases from J, the gap between germline ends came to 5 bases. CDR3 residues: CASSLGATEAFF. Here the CDR3 DNA reads TGTGCCAGCAGCTTAGGGGCGACTGAAGCTTTCTTT. The full variable domain, rest sourced from reference TRBV7-9 and TRBJ1-1, is DTGVSQNPRHKITKRGQNVTFRCDPISEHNRLYWYRQTLGQGPEFLTYFQNEAQLEKSRLLSDRFSAERPKGSFSTLEIQRTEQGDSAMYLCASSLGATEAFFGQGTRLTVV.

This clone has just a few counts. The chain recombines TRBV11-3 with TRBJ2-1; D might be TRBD2 (6 bases). This CDR3 comprises 16 residues. The germline V and J ends were trimmed by 2 bases and 4 bases, with 15 bases remaining between them. The germline V gene encodes CDR1 SGHNT and CDR2 YENEEA. CDR3: CASSLRSSVGYNEQFF. CDR3 coding DNA: TGTGCCAGCAGCTTAAGGTCTAGCGTGGGATACAATGAGCAGTTCTTC. The variable domain in full, with the rest retrieved from reference TRBV11-3 and TRBJ2-1, is EAGVVQSPRYKIIEKKQPVAFWCNPISGHNTLYWYLQNLGQGPELLIRYENEEAVDDSQLPKDRFSAERLKGVDSTLKIQPAELGDSAVYLCASSLRSSVGYNEQFFGPGTRLTVL.

This clone appeared a few times. The chain employs TRBV7-2 and TRBJ2-7; 10 positions agree with TRBD2. Germline CDR1 and CDR2: SGHTA and FQGNSA. V trimming: 3 bases; J trimming: 5 bases; junction bases outside the gene matches: 7. This CDR3 has 15 amino acids. CDR3 bases: TGTGCCAGCAGCTTGGGGACTAGCGTGTTCCACGAGCAGTACTTC. This codes for CASSLGTSVFHEQYF.

In its sample, this clone was seen a few times. V usage is TRBV27 and J usage is TRBJ2-5; 9 bases agree with TRBD2. Germline trimming cut 2 bases from V and 4 bases from J; bases unmatched to any gene: 8. This CDR3 has 16 residues. Germline CDR1 is MNHEY and CDR2 is SMNVEV (reference sequence). CDR3: CASSLNPLLAGETQYF. Here the CDR3 DNA reads TGTGCCAGCAGTTTAAACCCTTTACTAGCGGGAGAGACCCAGTACTTC.

The rearrangement links TRBV29-1 to TRBJ2-7; the D is unclear. The CDR3 runs to 14 residues. V lost 0 bases and J lost 2, with 11 bases in between. Looked up from germline, CDR1 is SQVTM and CDR2 is ANQGSEA. CDR3 protein: CSVEDSYGTYEQYF. As DNA, the CDR3 is TGCAGCGTTGAAGATTCTTACGGAACCTACGAGCAGTACTTC.

A few counts support this clone. The rearrangement uses TRBV6-6 and TRBJ1-1; D not certain. CDR1 is MNHNY, CDR2 SVGAGI, per germline (reference sequence). The CDR3 has 12 amino acids. V lost 3 bases and J 5 bases, leaving 7 bases between the germline ends. Written as DNA, the CDR3 is TGTGCCAGCAGTTATCTGGGGACTGAAGCTTTCTTT. Amino acids: CASSYLGTEAFF.

The chain is built from TRBV6-1 and TRBJ1-1, with no clear D. The CDR3 is 12 residues long. V lost 8 bases, J lost 1 base, and 8 bases lay in between. Germline assignment: CDR1 MNHNS and CDR2 SASEGT. CDR3 coding DNA: TGTGCCAGCCTACGACAGAACACTGAAGCTTTCTTT. Amino acid sequence: CASLRQNTEAFF.

This clone was picked up a small number of times. The chain recombines TRBV4-1 with TRBJ2-3; possibly TRBD1 for D (6 bases). CDR1 is MGHRA and CDR2 is YSYEKL in the germline V gene. V lost 4 bases to trimming and J lost 0 bases, with 11 bases between them. The CDR3 is 15 residues long. For the CDR3, the DNA is TGCGCCAGCAGCCCGGGGACAATGAGCACAGATACGCAGTATTTT. This encodes CASSPGTMSTDTQYF.

J is TRBJ1-1 and V is TRBV6-1; D not certain. Between the trimmed V and J ends, which lost 5 bases and 11 bases, there was a span of 18 bases. The germline gives CDR1 MNHNS, CDR2 SASEGT. The CDR3 covers 13 residues. The CDR3 sequence is CASSPSTEGWAFF. The CDR3, as DNA: TGTGCCAGCAGTCCTTCGACGGAAGGATGGGCTTTCTTT.

This clone was found once. V is TRBV7-9 and J is TRBJ2-7; maybe TRBD2 (6 bases). The CDR3 totals 15 residues. CDR1 and CDR2 from the germline V gene are SEHNR and FQNEAQ (reference sequence). V was cut by 4 bases and J by 2 bases, with 15 bases left in between. The CDR3 protein is CASSSNTGLPYEQYF. The CDR3 nucleotides are TGTGCCAGCAGCTCTAATACGGGACTGCCCTACGAGCAGTACTTC.

This chain links TRBV9 with TRBJ2-3, with 7 positions matching TRBD2. Per germline, CDR1 SGDLS and CDR2 YYNGEE. V shed 7 bases and J 6 bases; nucleotides not matched to a gene: 8. This CDR3 has 13 residues. CDR3 loop: CASRRGEGDTQYF. The CDR3 DNA is TGTGCCAGCCGGAGAGGGGAGGGGGATACGCAGTATTTT. The full variable domain, with the rest looked up from reference TRBV9 and TRBJ2-3, is DSGVTQTPKHLITATGQRVTLRCSPRSGDLSVYWYQQSLDQGLQFLIQYYNGEERAKGNILERFSAQQFPDLHSELNLSSLELGDSALYFCASRRGEGDTQYFGPGTRLTVL.

The CDR3 DNA reads TGTGCCAGCAGTCAAGAGCAGGGGGCGGTTGGCTACACCTTC. Protein sequence: CASSQEQGAVGYTF. This chain connects TRBV7-9 to TRBJ1-2; 8 nucleotides line up with TRBD1. The CDR3 is 14 residues long. The ends lost 6 bases at V and 7 bases at J; junction bases unmatched: 10. Looked up from germline, CDR1 is SEHNR and CDR2 is FQNEAQ (reference sequence). The full variable domain, rest sourced from reference TRBV7-9 and TRBJ1-2, is DTGVSQNPRHKITKRGQNVTFRCDPISEHNRLYWYRQTLGQGPEFLTYFQNEAQLEKSRLLSDRFSAERPKGSFSTLEIQRTEQGDSAMYLCASSQEQGAVGYTFGSGTRLTVV.

The rearrangement uses TRBV9 and TRBJ2-1; TRBD2 matches at 14 bases. CDR1 is SGDLS, CDR2 YYNGEE, per germline. J lost 9 bases, V lost 0 bases, and 5 bases had no gene match. This CDR3 is 16 amino acids long. Here the CDR3 DNA reads TGTGCCAGCAGCGTAGCTACTGGGACTAGCGGGAGTGAGCAGTTCTTC. As protein: CASSVATGTSGSEQFF.